This T cell receptor (beta chain) was sequenced in a study of identical twins. Germline-derived CDR1 and CDR2 are SQVTM and ANQGSEA. The CDR3 has 14 amino acids. Trimming left V 4 bases short and J 1 base short, with 10 bases between. This clonotype was recorded a few times. Via MiXCR, TCRdb re-called the 5' RACE reads, giving one row per CDR3 protein. The sample lists hundreds of thousands of distinct CDR3 sequences; 18% were seen once. The sample was also reused in another study, on T cells expressing NK-cell markers.

Sequenced input: PBMCs. The J gene is TRBJ2-2, the V gene TRBV29-1, with D uncertain. The source of this sequence is a woman in her late teens or twenties in good health. CDR3 region: CSVVEVQNTGELFF. The CDR3 region has the DNA TGCAGCGTTGTAGAGGTACAGAACACCGGGGAGCTGTTTTTT.